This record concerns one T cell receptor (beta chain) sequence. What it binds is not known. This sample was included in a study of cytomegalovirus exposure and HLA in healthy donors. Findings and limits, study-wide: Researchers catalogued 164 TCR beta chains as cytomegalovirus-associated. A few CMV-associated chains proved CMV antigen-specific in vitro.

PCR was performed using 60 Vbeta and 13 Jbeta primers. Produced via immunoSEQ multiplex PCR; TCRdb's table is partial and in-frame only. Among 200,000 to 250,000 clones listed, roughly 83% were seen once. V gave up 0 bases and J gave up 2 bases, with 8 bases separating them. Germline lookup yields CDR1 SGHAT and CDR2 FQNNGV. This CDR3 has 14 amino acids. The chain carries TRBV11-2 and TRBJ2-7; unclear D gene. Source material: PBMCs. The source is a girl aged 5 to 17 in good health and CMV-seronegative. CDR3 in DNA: TGTGCCAGCAGCTTAGACGGCACTACCTACGAGCAGTACTTC. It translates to CASSLDGTTYEQYF. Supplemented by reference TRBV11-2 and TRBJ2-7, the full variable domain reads EAGVAQSPRYKIIEKRQSVAFWCNPISGHATLYWYQQILGQGPKLLIQFQNNGVVDDSQLPKDRFSAERLKGVDSTLKIQPAKLEDSAVYLCASSLDGTTYEQYFGPGTRLTVT.